This entry lists 11 T cell receptor beta chains sequenced from one sample in a study of cytomegalovirus exposure and HLA in healthy donors. The table came from immunoSEQ multiplex PCR; TCRdb's copy has only in-frame clones and leaves some out. Found here are about 120,000 clones, 80% to 90% of them singletons; the top ten hold about 4.5%. The material sequenced was PBMCs. Source of these receptors: a man in his late teens or twenties in good health and CMV-seropositive.

V gene TRBV15 combines with J gene TRBJ2-7; D is unclear. Germline CDR1 is LNHNV and CDR2 is YYDKDF (reference sequence). V lost 6 bases and J 2 bases, leaving 8 bases between the germline ends. The CDR3 is 12 amino acids. This CDR3 is CATRGVTYEQYF. The CDR3 DNA follows: TGTGCCACCAGGGGCGTTACCTACGAGCAGTACTTC.

The chain couples TRBV27 to TRBJ2-5; D uncertain. The J call is doubtful: the DNA matches TRBJ2-7 better. This CDR3 contains 16 residues. Germline assignment: CDR1 MNHEY and CDR2 SMNVEV (reference sequence). CDR3 DNA sequence: TGTGCCAGCAGTTTATCCTCAAATACAGAAGCCTACGAGCAGTACTTC. Protein product: CASSLSSNTEAYEQYF.

The chain is built from TRBV28 and TRBJ2-4; the match to TRBD1 covers 7 bases. CDR3 size: 14 residues. Per the germline V gene, CDR1 is MDHEN and CDR2 is SYDVKM. J lost 8 bases, V lost 4 bases, and 8 bases had no gene match. CDR3 nucleotides: TGTGCCAGCAGTTACGACAGGGTAGTGGACATTCAGTACTTC. Translated, it gives CASSYDRVVDIQYF.

The rearrangement uses TRBV7-2 and TRBJ1-2; no firm D call. Trimming shortened V by 5 bases and J by 7 bases, and 14 bases separated the two germline ends. CDR1 is SGHTA, CDR2 FQGNSA, per germline. This CDR3 region has 13 residues. The CDR3 DNA follows: TGTGCCAGCAGCCCCGACGGGAGATCTGGCTACACCTTC. Translated, it gives CASSPDGRSGYTF.

The rearrangement uses TRBV13 and TRBJ2-3; the D gene is possibly TRBD1 (6 bases). The germline V and J ends were trimmed by 5 bases and 5 bases, with 20 bases remaining between them. In germline, CDR1 is PRHDT, CDR2 FYEKMQ (reference sequence). This CDR3 has 16 amino acids. CDR3 residues: CASSQPTGLERDTQYF. CDR3 in DNA: TGTGCCAGCAGCCAACCCACAGGGTTGGAGAGAGATACGCAGTATTTT.

This clone was seen only a few times. The rearrangement joins TRBV5-1 to TRBJ2-1; 11 nucleotides agree with TRBD1. CDR3 size: 14 residues. V trimming: 6 bases; J trimming: 7 bases; junction bases outside the gene matches: 6. Germline V lookup: CDR1 SGHRS, CDR2 YFSETQ. As DNA, the CDR3 is TGCGCCAGCACCGGACAGGGGGCCTTAAATGAGCAGTTCTTC. Amino acid sequence: CASTGQGALNEQFF.

The gene calls are TRBV6-6 and TRBJ1-2; 8 bases line up with TRBD1. Germline CDR1 MNHNY, CDR2 SVGAGI (reference sequence). V gave up 0 bases and J gave up 4 bases; unmatched junction bases: 4. The CDR3 length is 15 residues. This CDR3 is CASSYSHRGTYGYTF. CDR3 DNA: TGTGCCAGCAGTTACTCGCACAGGGGGACCTATGGCTACACCTTC.

This clone has a handful of counts. The chain has TRBV28 and TRBJ1-2, with 8 bases aligning to TRBD1. The germline CDR1 and CDR2 sequences are MDHEN and SYDVKM. With 5 bases clipped from V and 4 bases from J, the junction kept 3 bases outside the gene matches. The CDR3 sequence is 13 residues long. The CDR3 spells CASSRQGIYGYTF. In DNA form, the CDR3 reads TGTGCCAGCAGTCGACAGGGGATCTATGGCTACACCTTC.

The genes are TRBV10-3 and TRBJ1-1; TRBD1 aligns across 10 bases. The CDR3 covers 14 residues. J gave up 3 bases and V 6 bases, and 4 bases lay outside the gene matches. Germline V lookup: CDR1 ENHRY, CDR2 SYGVKD. CDR3 residues: CAISVDRGYTEAFF. DNA for the CDR3: TGTGCCATCAGCGTGGACAGGGGGTACACTGAAGCTTTCTTT.

The rearrangement links TRBV27 to TRBJ1-2; 10 bases are shared with TRBD1. The CDR3 extends over 15 amino acids. CDR1 and CDR2 (germline): MNHEY, SMNVEV (reference sequence). The trim removed 4 bases at V and 7 bases at J, leaving 9 bases unmatched. The CDR3 loop reads CASSSWTGGAGGYTF. In nucleotides, the CDR3 is TGTGCCAGCAGTTCATGGACAGGGGGGGCGGGTGGCTACACCTTC.

V and J are TRBV19 and TRBJ1-1; D unclear. Between the trimmed V and J ends, which lost 3 bases and 8 bases, there was a span of 16 bases. This CDR3 is 14 amino acids long. Germline CDR1 reads LNHDA; CDR2 reads SQIVND (reference sequence). In DNA, the CDR3 is TGTGCCAGTAGTATCCCGGGGAGAACTAAGGAAGCTTTCTTT. Protein product: CASSIPGRTKEAFF.